The clone carrying this T cell receptor (beta chain) was observed at least ten times. Its specificity is not known. The record originates from a study of T cells in Graves' hyperthyroidism and ophthalmopathy. Study-level findings and limits: Ophthalmopathy prediction by the model preceded onset by a median roughly 6 months. A 13 V-J signature model discriminated ophthalmopathy versus stable hyperthyroidism.

The V gene end was trimmed by 0 bases and the J gene end by 10 bases; junction bases not matched to a gene: 0. This CDR3 contains 14 residues. Looked up from germline, CDR1 is SGHVS and CDR2 is FQNEAQ. Amplification of TCR beta CDR3 regions used RNA as the template. TCR CDR3 underwent first-round RT-PCR with the HTBI primer set. TCRdb fed the multiplex PCR reads into MiXCR, producing one record per CDR3 protein. This table has hundreds of thousands of distinct CDR3 sequences, roughly 15% appearing once. The J gene is TRBJ1-6, the V gene TRBV7-8; 10 nucleotides agree with TRBD1. Specimen: blood. The clonotype was recovered from a woman in her sixties or seventies with Graves' ophthalmopathy. In nucleotides, the CDR3 is TGTGCCAGCAGCTTAGCGACAGGGGGCTCACCCCTCCACTTT. It translates to CASSLATGGSPLHF.